The clone carrying this TCR beta chain was found many times. Under 3 months was the duration of disease in ophthalmopathy patients, who also had a Clinical Activity Score of at least 3 and a NOSPECS grade of at least 4. What was amplified from RNA transcripts were TCR beta CDR3 regions. HTBI primers were used for first-round RT-PCR of the TCR CDR3. TCRdb fed the multiplex PCR reads into MiXCR, producing one record per CDR3 protein. Among more than 500,000 distinct CDR3 sequences listed, about 16% were seen once. The data belong to a study of T cells in Graves' hyperthyroidism and ophthalmopathy. CDR3 length: 18 amino acids. CDR1 is SGHTA and CDR2 is FQGNSA in the germline V gene. V shed 1 base and J shed 4 bases, with 22 bases lying between them.

The clonotype was recovered from a young woman with Graves' ophthalmopathy. V is TRBV7-2 and J is TRBJ2-5, with D maybe TRBD2 (7 bases). Source material: blood. This CDR3 reads CASSLVGRAGAQGETQYF. The CDR3 nucleotides read TGTGCCAGCAGCTTAGTGGGTCGGGCGGGGGCGCAAGGAGAGACCCAGTACTTC.